This is a list of T cell receptor beta chains from one sample in a study of identical twins. One entry per CDR3 protein, called by TCRdb with MiXCR from the 5' RACE reads. The sample holds 200,000 to 250,000 distinct CDR3 sequences, more than 6.5% seen once. The same sample was also used in a study of yellow fever vaccine responses in identical twins.

Specimen: memory (CD45RO+) T cells sorted from blood. The receptors stem from a woman between 18 and 30 years old in good health. Each CDR3 is given with its conserved first and last residue. D genes are given only for firm matches. Clone sizes are given selectively: once, few, many, or a class where the clone is expanded.

clone_size: many
j_call: TRBJ1-1
v_call: TRBV12-3/TRBV12-4
d_call: -
cdr3_aa: CASSLQFPTEAFF
cdr3_nt: TGTGCCAGCAGTCTACAGTTTCCCACTGAAGCTTTCTTT

clone_size: -
j_call: TRBJ2-7
v_call: TRBV4-1
d_call: -
cdr3_aa: CASSAAGGGSYEQYF
cdr3_nt: TGCGCCAGCAGCGCTGCAGGGGGAGGTTCCTACGAGCAGTACTTC

clone_size: -
j_call: TRBJ1-2
v_call: TRBV29-1
d_call: -
cdr3_aa: CSVDPGQGHANYGYTF
cdr3_nt: TGCAGCGTAGATCCGGGACAAGGGCACGCTAACTATGGCTACACCTTC

clone_size: few
j_call: TRBJ2-1
v_call: TRBV7-6
d_call: -
cdr3_aa: CASSLLDGTYNEQFF
cdr3_nt: TGTGCCAGCAGCCTCCTCGACGGGACATACAATGAGCAGTTCTTC

clone_size: many
j_call: TRBJ2-7
v_call: TRBV29-1
d_call: TRBD2
cdr3_aa: CSVEGPSGGSYEQYF
cdr3_nt: TGCAGCGTTGAGGGCCCATCGGGGGGCTCCTACGAGCAGTACTTC

clone_size: many
j_call: TRBJ2-3
v_call: TRBV2
d_call: -
cdr3_aa: CASKRWGGPTDTQYF
cdr3_nt: TGTGCCAGCAAGAGGTGGGGGGGGCCTACAGATACGCAGTATTTT

clone_size: -
j_call: TRBJ2-2
v_call: TRBV20-1
d_call: -
cdr3_aa: CSARDPGGPVGELFF
cdr3_nt: TGCAGTGCTAGGGATCCGGGTGGGCCGGTCGGGGAGCTGTTTTTT

clone_size: many
j_call: TRBJ1-5
v_call: TRBV20-1
d_call: -
cdr3_aa: CSATPADQPQHF
cdr3_nt: TGCAGTGCTACTCCCGCGGATCAGCCCCAGCATTTT

clone_size: -
j_call: TRBJ2-6
v_call: TRBV7-9
d_call: TRBD2
cdr3_aa: CASSLLAGWGGANVLTF
cdr3_nt: TGTGCCAGCAGCTTATTAGCGGGATGGGGCGGGGCCAACGTCCTGACTTTC

clone_size: many
j_call: TRBJ2-3
v_call: TRBV14
d_call: TRBD2
cdr3_aa: CASNRAGSTDTQYF
cdr3_nt: TGTGCCAGCAATCGAGCGGGGAGCACAGATACGCAGTATTTT

clone_size: many
j_call: TRBJ2-3
v_call: TRBV20-1
d_call: TRBD2
cdr3_aa: CSASTGRAGTDTQYF
cdr3_nt: TGCAGTGCTAGCACCGGGAGGGCCGGCACAGATACGCAGTATTTT

clone_size: few
j_call: TRBJ2-5
v_call: TRBV15
d_call: TRBD2
cdr3_aa: CATSRDPTSGSLPETQYF
cdr3_nt: TGTGCCACCAGCAGAGATCCCACTAGCGGGAGTCTGCCAGAGACCCAGTACTTC

clone_size: few
j_call: TRBJ2-1
v_call: TRBV3-1
d_call: -
cdr3_aa: CASSISNDWDNEQFF
cdr3_nt: TGTGCCAGCAGCATATCTAACGACTGGGACAATGAGCAGTTCTTC

clone_size: many
j_call: TRBJ2-5
v_call: TRBV5-1
d_call: -
cdr3_aa: CASSLGGRQETQYF
cdr3_nt: TGCGCCAGCAGCTTGGGGGGACGCCAAGAGACCCAGTACTTC

clone_size: -
j_call: TRBJ1-4
v_call: TRBV10-2
d_call: -
cdr3_aa: CASRETNEKLFF
cdr3_nt: TGCGCCAGCAGGGAAACTAATGAAAAACTGTTTTTT

clone_size: few
j_call: TRBJ1-4
v_call: TRBV24-1
d_call: TRBD1
cdr3_aa: CATSDPAPGQGREKLFF
cdr3_nt: TGTGCCACCAGTGATCCTGCCCCGGGACAGGGTCGCGAAAAACTGTTTTTT

clone_size: -
j_call: TRBJ1-6
v_call: TRBV12-3/TRBV12-4
d_call: TRBD1
cdr3_aa: CASSLDRVISSPLHF
cdr3_nt: TGTGCCAGCAGTCTCGACAGGGTTATTAGTTCACCCCTCCACTTT

clone_size: -
j_call: TRBJ1-6
v_call: TRBV4-2
d_call: -
cdr3_aa: CASSQDTQARSSPLHF
cdr3_nt: TGTGCCAGCAGCCAAGATACCCAGGCCCGAAGTTCACCCCTCCACTTT